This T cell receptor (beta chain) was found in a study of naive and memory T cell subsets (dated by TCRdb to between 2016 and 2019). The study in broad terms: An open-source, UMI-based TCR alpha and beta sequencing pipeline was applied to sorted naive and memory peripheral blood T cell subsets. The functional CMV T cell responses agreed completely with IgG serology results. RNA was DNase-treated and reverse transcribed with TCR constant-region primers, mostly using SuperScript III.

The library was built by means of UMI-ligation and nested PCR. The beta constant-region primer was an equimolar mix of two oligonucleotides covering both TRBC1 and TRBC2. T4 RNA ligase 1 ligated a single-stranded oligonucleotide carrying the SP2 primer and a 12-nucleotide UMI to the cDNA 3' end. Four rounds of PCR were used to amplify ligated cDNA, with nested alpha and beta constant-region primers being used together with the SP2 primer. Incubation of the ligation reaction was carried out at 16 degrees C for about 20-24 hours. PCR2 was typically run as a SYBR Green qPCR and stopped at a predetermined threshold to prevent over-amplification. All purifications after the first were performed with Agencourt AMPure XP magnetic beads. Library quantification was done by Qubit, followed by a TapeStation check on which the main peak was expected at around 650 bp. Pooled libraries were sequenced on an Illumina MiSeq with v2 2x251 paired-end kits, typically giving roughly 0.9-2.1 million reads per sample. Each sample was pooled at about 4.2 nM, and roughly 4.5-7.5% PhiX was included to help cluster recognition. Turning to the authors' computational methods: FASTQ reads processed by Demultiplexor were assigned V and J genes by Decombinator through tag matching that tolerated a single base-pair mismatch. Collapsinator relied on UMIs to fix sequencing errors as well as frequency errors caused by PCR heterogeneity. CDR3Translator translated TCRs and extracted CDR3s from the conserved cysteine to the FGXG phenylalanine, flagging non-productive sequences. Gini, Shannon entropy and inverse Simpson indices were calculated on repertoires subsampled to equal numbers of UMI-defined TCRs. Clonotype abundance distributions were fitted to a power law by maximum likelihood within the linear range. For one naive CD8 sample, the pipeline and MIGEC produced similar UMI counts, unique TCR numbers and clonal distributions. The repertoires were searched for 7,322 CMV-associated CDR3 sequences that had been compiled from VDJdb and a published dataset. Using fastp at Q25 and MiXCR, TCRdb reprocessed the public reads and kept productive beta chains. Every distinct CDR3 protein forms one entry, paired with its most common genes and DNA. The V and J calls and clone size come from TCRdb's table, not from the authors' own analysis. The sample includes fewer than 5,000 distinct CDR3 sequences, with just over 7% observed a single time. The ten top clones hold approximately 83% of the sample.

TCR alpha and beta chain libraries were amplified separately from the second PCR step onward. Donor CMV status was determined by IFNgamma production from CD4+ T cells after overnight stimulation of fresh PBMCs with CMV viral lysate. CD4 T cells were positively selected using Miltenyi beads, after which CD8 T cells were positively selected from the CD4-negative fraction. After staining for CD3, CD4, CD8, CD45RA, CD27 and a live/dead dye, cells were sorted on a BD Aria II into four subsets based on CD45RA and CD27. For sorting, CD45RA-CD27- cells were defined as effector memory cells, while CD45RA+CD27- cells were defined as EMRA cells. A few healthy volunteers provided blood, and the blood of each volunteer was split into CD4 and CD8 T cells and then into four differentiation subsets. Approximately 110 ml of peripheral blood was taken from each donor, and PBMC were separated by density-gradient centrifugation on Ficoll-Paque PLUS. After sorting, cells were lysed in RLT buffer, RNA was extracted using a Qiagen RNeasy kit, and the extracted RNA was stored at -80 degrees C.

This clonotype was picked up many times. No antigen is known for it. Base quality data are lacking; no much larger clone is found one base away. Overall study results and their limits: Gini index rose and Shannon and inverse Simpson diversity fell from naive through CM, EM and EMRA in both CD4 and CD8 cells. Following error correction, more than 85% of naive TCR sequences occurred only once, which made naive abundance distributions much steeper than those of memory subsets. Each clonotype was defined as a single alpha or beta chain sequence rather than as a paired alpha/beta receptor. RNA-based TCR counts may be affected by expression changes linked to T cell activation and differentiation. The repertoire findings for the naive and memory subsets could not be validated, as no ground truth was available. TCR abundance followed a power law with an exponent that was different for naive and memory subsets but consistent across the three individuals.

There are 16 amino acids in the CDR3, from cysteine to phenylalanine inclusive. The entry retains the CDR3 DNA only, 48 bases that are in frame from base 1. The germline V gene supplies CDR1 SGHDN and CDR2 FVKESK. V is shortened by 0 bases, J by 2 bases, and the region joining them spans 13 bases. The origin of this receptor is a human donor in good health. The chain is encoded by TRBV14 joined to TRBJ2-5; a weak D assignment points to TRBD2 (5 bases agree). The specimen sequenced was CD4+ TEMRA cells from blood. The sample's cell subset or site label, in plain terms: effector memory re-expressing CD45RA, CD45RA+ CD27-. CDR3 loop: CASSQDIWGAQETQYF. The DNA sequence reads TGTGCCAGCAGCCAAGATATTTGGGGAGCGCAAGAGACCCAGTACTTC.